A single sample gave rise to the 10 T cell receptor beta chains below, sequenced in a study of T cells in narcolepsy. TCRdb's copy holds only in-frame clones and misses some; the assay was immunoSEQ multiplex PCR. In the table there are 37,000 or so clones, about 85% of which are singletons. The material sequenced was CD45RA- memory CD4+ T cells from PBMCs. These receptors all stem from a human donor with narcolepsy.

This clone was counted a few times. The V and J genes are TRBV19 and TRBJ2-2, with a tentative D call TRBD2 (5 bases). Per the germline V gene, CDR1 is LNHDA and CDR2 is SQIVND (reference sequence). There are 15 residues in the CDR3. V shed 4 bases and J shed 8 bases, with 17 bases lying between them. The CDR3 nucleotides are TGTGCCAGTAGTAACTCGGCTAGCTTGGTAGGGGAGCTGTTTTTT. It yields the protein CASSNSASLVGELFF.

This clone appeared a single time. At one end, the junction sequence differs from germline, possibly due to a read error. Here the CDR3 DNA reads TGTGCCAGCGGGACCCTTCAGTCCCAGCATTTT. Protein product: CASGTLQSQHF. The V call is TRBV2, the J call TRBJ1-5; a weak D match, TRBD1 (5 bases). This CDR3 is built from 11 residues. Germline CDR1 is SNHLY and CDR2 is FYNNEI.

The V gene is TRBV4-2, the J gene TRBJ2-3; the D gene could be TRBD1 or TRBD2 (5 bases each). The CDR3 is made up of 15 amino acids. Germline loops: CDR1 LGHNA, CDR2 YNFKEQ. Trimming pared 4 bases from V and 6 bases from J, leaving 17 bases between. The CDR3 sequence: CASSPPGRPGDTQYF. The CDR3 DNA reads TGTGCCAGCAGCCCCCCGGGGCGCCCGGGGGATACGCAGTATTTT.

V is TRBV18 and J is TRBJ1-4; D uncertain. With 5 bases removed from V and 2 bases from J, the gap between germline ends came to 18 bases. Germline CDR1 and CDR2: KGHSH and LQKENI. This CDR3 has 17 residues. The CDR3, as DNA: TGTGCCAGCTCAGGCCGGGAGCCCGTCGGGACTAATGAAAAACTGTTTTTT. Its translation: CASSGREPVGTNEKLFF.

The V call is TRBV18, the J call TRBJ2-1; unclear D gene. Germline V gene sequence: CDR1 KGHSH, CDR2 LQKENI. The CDR3 runs to 15 residues. Deletions cut 6 bases from V and 5 bases from J, with 17 bases between. CDR3 loop: CASSPALAGDNEQFF. CDR3 bases: TGTGCCAGCTCTCCTGCTCTGGCCGGCGACAATGAGCAGTTCTTC.

The CDR3 DNA follows: TGTGCCAGCTCTCCCAGTTGGGGAGATACGCAGTATTTT. Amino acids: CASSPSWGDTQYF. The gene calls are TRBV18 and TRBJ2-3; unclear D gene. V was pared by 6 bases and J by 5 bases, with 12 bases between. The CDR3 has 13 amino acids. CDR1 and CDR2 (germline): KGHSH, LQKENI.

The chain is built from TRBV30 and TRBJ2-7; TRBD1 agrees at 9 bases. The V gene's germline CDR1 is GTSNPN and CDR2 SVGIG (reference sequence). After removal of 3 bases from V and 1 base from J, the junction contained 7 bases not matched to a gene. The CDR3 contains 15 residues. CDR3 nucleotides: TGTGCCTGGAGCGGAGGACAGGGGAGTTCCTACGAGCAGTACTTC. Amino acid sequence: CAWSGGQGSSYEQYF.

The chain uses TRBV5-4 and TRBJ2-7; D gene uncertain. CDR1 and CDR2 from the germline V gene are SGHNT and YYREEE (reference sequence). V was trimmed by 4 bases and J by 1 base, leaving 21 bases between them. There are 17 residues in the CDR3. CDR3 DNA sequence: TGTGCCAGCAGCCTACAGAGAATAGGGCTTGGGTCCTACGAGCAGTACTTC. Amino acid sequence: CASSLQRIGLGSYEQYF.

The CDR3 sequence is CASSLRLDLSGNTIYF. In DNA, the CDR3 is TGCGCCAGCAGCTTGAGACTTGACTTATCTGGAAACACCATATATTTT. V is TRBV5-1 and J is TRBJ1-3; D not resolved. This CDR3 contains 16 residues. The germline V and J ends were trimmed by 1 base and 1 base, with 12 bases remaining between them. The germline V gene encodes CDR1 SGHRS and CDR2 YFSETQ. Based on the CDR3 plus reference TRBV5-1 and TRBJ1-3, the full variable domain is KAGVTQTPRYLIKTRGQQVTLSCSPISGHRSVSWYQQTPGQGLQFLFEYFSETQRNKGNFPGRFSGRQFSNSRSEMNVSTLELGDSALYLCASSLRLDLSGNTIYFGEGSWLTVV.

This clone was observed once. The chain uses TRBV6-5 and TRBJ1-1; TRBD1 aligns across 10 bases. Germline V gene sequence: CDR1 MNHEY, CDR2 SVGAGI. J gave up 6 bases and V 2 bases, and 3 bases lay outside the gene matches. The CDR3 has 14 residues. The CDR3 DNA reads as TGTGCCAGCAGTTACGGGACAGGGGTCCCTGAAGCTTTCTTT. Translated, it gives CASSYGTGVPEAFF.